These T cell receptor beta chains were read from a single sample in a study of blood T cell repertoires in COVID-19. Using immunoSEQ multiplex PCR, the repertoire was profiled, and TCRdb retains in-frame clones only, with some absent. The sample yields around 140,000 clones, 80% to 90% seen once. The sequenced sample consisted of peripheral blood. The origin of the receptors is a man between 50 and 59 years old with active COVID-19. Both conserved end residues are part of each CDR3. The D gene is left open where the match is weak. Rows may omit the clone size; those that give it use once, few, many or a size class.

abundance	v_gene	d_gene	j_gene	CDR3aa	CDR3nt
.	TRBV6-2/TRBV6-3	TRBD1	TRBJ2-6	CASNPDRGTGANVLTF	TGTGCCAGCAACCCAGACAGGGGTACTGGGGCCAACGTCCTGACTTTC
.	TRBV2	TRBD2	TRBJ2-1	CATRGSGVRNEQFF	TGTGCCACCCGGGGTAGCGGGGTAAGAAATGAGCAGTTCTTC
.	TRBV7-2	.	TRBJ2-3	CASSLSGPAGDTQYF	TGTGCCAGCAGCTTAAGCGGGCCCGCCGGAGATACGCAGTATTTT
once	TRBV5-4	TRBD1	TRBJ1-4	CASSTRTGKVEKLFF	TGTGCCAGCAGCACTAGGACAGGGAAGGTTGAAAAACTGTTTTTT
.	TRBV15	TRBD1	TRBJ1-1	CATSARTGSPEAFF	TGTGCCACCAGCGCCCGGACAGGGAGTCCGGAAGCTTTCTTT
.	TRBV20-1	.	TRBJ1-4	CSAADEGKLFF	TGCAGTGCTGCGGACGAGGGAAAACTGTTTTTT
.	TRBV19	TRBD1	TRBJ2-1	CATGQGSYNEQFF	TGTGCCACCGGACAGGGCTCCTACAATGAGCAGTTCTTC
.	TRBV12-5	TRBD1	TRBJ1-2	CASGLPRGLLYGYTF	TGTGCTAGTGGTTTGCCTAGGGGGCTGCTCTATGGCTACACCTTC
.	TRBV5-6	TRBD1	TRBJ2-2	CASSGESRDRSTGELFF	TGTGCCAGCAGCGGGGAAAGTCGGGACAGGTCGACCGGGGAGCTGTTTTTT
.	TRBV5-4	TRBD2	TRBJ2-7	CASSSGTKKNEQYF	TGTGCCAGCAGCTCCGGGACTAAGAAAAACGAGCAGTACTTC
.	TRBV12-3/TRBV12-4	.	TRBJ2-3	CASSFEPGDTQYF	TGTGCCAGCAGTTTCGAGCCCGGGGATACGCAGTATTTT
.	TRBV5-1	.	TRBJ1-4	CASSPQATNEKLFF	TGCGCCAGCAGCCCCCAGGCGACTAATGAAAAACTGTTTTTT
.	TRBV7-2	.	TRBJ1-5	CASSFTGMGQPQHF	TGTGCCAGCAGCTTTACAGGAATGGGTCAGCCCCAGCATTTT
.	TRBV25-1	.	TRBJ1-1	CASSLPQSTEAFF	TGTGCCAGCAGTCTGCCTCAGTCGACTGAAGCTTTCTTT
.	TRBV13	.	TRBJ1-3	CASSSGGHSGNTIYF	TGTGCCAGCAGCTCCGGCGGACACTCTGGAAACACCATATATTTT
.	TRBV11-1	TRBD1	TRBJ2-1	CASSVDRDNEQFF	TGTGCCAGCAGCGTGGACAGGGACAATGAGCAGTTCTTC
once	TRBV6-2/TRBV6-3	.	TRBJ1-1	CASSYSPGRTEAFF	TGTGCCAGCAGTTACTCTCCAGGCAGGACTGAAGCTTTCTTT
.	TRBV21-1	.	TRBJ2-1	CASSKPQKFLMSSSSGQGFF	.
.	TRBV7-6	TRBD2	TRBJ2-5	CASSLAFSGGTSQYF	TGTGCCAGCAGCTTAGCGTTCAGCGGGGGAACCTCCCAGTACTTC
.	TRBV7-2	.	TRBJ2-7	CASSLRGEQYF	TGTGCCAGCAGCCTCCGGGGCGAGCAGTACTTC
once	TRBV25-1	.	TRBJ2-3	CASTTGPYTDTQYF	TGTGCCAGCACGACAGGTCCCTACACAGATACGCAGTATTTT
.	TRBV6-5	.	TRBJ2-2	CASSPRDRGTGELFF	TGTGCCAGCAGTCCCCGGGATCGAGGTACCGGGGAGCTGTTTTTT
.	TRBV18	.	TRBJ2-3	CASSPSSRGSDTQYF	TGTGCCAGCTCACCTTCCTCTAGGGGATCAGATACGCAGTATTTT
.	TRBV5-1	.	TRBJ2-3	CASSLGERLSTDTQYF	TGCGCCAGCAGCTTGGGCGAGCGGCTTAGCACAGATACGCAGTATTTT
.	TRBV7-8	TRBD1	TRBJ2-3	CASSGRDSFSDTQYF	TGTGCCAGCAGCGGCCGGGACAGTTTTTCAGATACGCAGTATTTT
once	TRBV5-6	TRBD1	TRBJ1-4	CASSLVRDRVNFEKLFF	TGTGCCAGCAGCTTGGTACGGGACAGGGTAAACTTTGAAAAACTGTTTTTT
.	TRBV7-8	.	TRBJ2-2	CASSLNGNAGELFF	TGTGCCAGCAGCTTGAACGGGAACGCCGGGGAGCTGTTTTTT
.	TRBV3-1/TRBV3-2	.	TRBJ1-5	CASSPGRKNQPQHF	TGTGCCAGCAGCCCAGGGCGTAAGAATCAGCCCCAGCATTTT
.	TRBV10-3	TRBD1	TRBJ1-5	CAISAVGQPNQPQHF	TGTGCCATCAGTGCGGTGGGACAGCCTAATCAGCCCCAGCATTTT
.	TRBV30	.	TRBJ1-2	CAWSRVPGYYGYTF	TGTGCCTGGAGTAGGGTGCCGGGGTACTATGGCTACACCTTC
.	TRBV4-1	.	TRBJ2-3	CASSQGPLSGRYTDTQYF	TGCGCCAGCAGCCAAGGCCCGTTATCTGGCCGTTATACAGATACGCAGTATTTT
.	TRBV6-2/TRBV6-3	.	TRBJ1-5	CASSLGGHSQPQHF	TGTGCCAGCAGTTTAGGGGGACACAGTCAGCCCCAGCATTTT
.	TRBV30	.	TRBJ2-2	CAWIQGPGELFF	TGTGCCTGGATTCAGGGTCCCGGGGAGCTGTTTTTT
once	TRBV6-4	TRBD2	TRBJ2-2	CASSDSRVAGPTGELFF	TGTGCCAGCAGTGACTCGAGAGTAGCGGGGCCTACCGGGGAGCTGTTTTTT
.	TRBV6-6	TRBD1	TRBJ1-3	CASSYGQASSGNTIYF	TGTGCCAGCAGTTACGGACAGGCGAGCTCTGGAAACACCATATATTTT
.	TRBV15	.	TRBJ1-4	CATSRGRGIGEKLFF	TGTGCCACCAGCAGAGGTCGGGGGATAGGTGAAAAACTGTTTTTT
.	TRBV6-1	TRBD1	TRBJ2-7	CASSEADRGPYEQYF	TGTGCCAGCAGTGAAGCGGACAGGGGCCCCTACGAGCAGTACTTC
.	TRBV30	.	TRBJ1-2	CAWSVERRYGYTF	TGTGCCTGGAGTGTAGAACGCCGGTATGGCTACACCTTC
.	TRBV4-2	.	TRBJ2-2	CASSQMGQGNGELFF	TGTGCCAGCAGCCAAATGGGGCAGGGGAACGGGGAGCTGTTTTTT
.	TRBV19	.	TRBJ1-1	CASSALLGTEAFF	TGTGCCAGTAGTGCCCTCCTAGGTACTGAAGCTTTCTTT
.	TRBV6-5	.	TRBJ2-2	CASSQSWGAGELFF	TGTGCCAGCAGCCAGTCCTGGGGAGCCGGGGAGCTGTTTTTT
.	TRBV6-5	TRBD1	TRBJ2-3	CASRRIGTAADTQYF	TGTGCCAGCAGGCGGATCGGGACAGCAGCAGATACGCAGTATTTT
.	TRBV2	TRBD2	TRBJ2-5	CASESSGGLNGKTQYF	TGTGCCAGCGAGTCTAGCGGGGGTCTGAACGGGAAGACCCAGTACTTC
.	TRBV10-3	.	TRBJ2-5	CAISGRQETQYF	TGTGCCATCTCAGGCAGACAAGAGACCCAGTACTTC
.	TRBV28	TRBD1	TRBJ1-2	CASSLPLGQGGGYTF	TGTGCCAGCAGCCTACCTTTAGGACAGGGGGGCGGCTACACCTTC
.	TRBV19	TRBD2	TRBJ2-1	CASSDIGGAYNEQFF	TGTGCCAGTAGTGATATCGGGGGGGCCTACAATGAGCAGTTCTTC
few	TRBV5-1	TRBD1	TRBJ1-6	CASSLANRGSGSPLHF	TGCGCCAGCAGCTTGGCGAACAGGGGATCAGGATCACCCCTCCACTTT
.	TRBV19	TRBD1	TRBJ2-1	CATVQGGTGKGKFF	TGTGCCACCGTACAGGGAGGGACAGGGAAAGGAAAGTTCTTC
.	TRBV2	TRBD2	TRBJ2-7	CASSGRLAGGNYEQYF	TGTGCCAGCAGTGGACGACTAGCGGGGGGAAACTACGAGCAGTACTTC
.	TRBV10-3	.	TRBJ2-2	CATRQDPTGELFF	TGTGCCACCCGACAGGATCCCACCGGGGAGCTGTTTTTT
.	TRBV12-3/TRBV12-4	.	TRBJ2-1	CASSLIANEQFF	TGTGCCAGCAGTTTAATAGCGAATGAGCAGTTCTTC
once	TRBV5-4	TRBD1	TRBJ1-4	CASSPAGTGGEKLFF	TGTGCCAGCAGCCCCGCCGGGACAGGGGGTGAAAAACTGTTTTTT
.	TRBV6-6	TRBD1	TRBJ2-3	CASQHTGGDTDTQYF	TGTGCCAGCCAACACACAGGGGGCGATACAGATACGCAGTATTTT
.	TRBV10-3	TRBD2	TRBJ2-3	CAIRRGGQDTQYF	TGTGCCATCAGGCGGGGGGGCCAAGATACGCAGTATTTT
.	TRBV29-1	.	TRBJ1-2	CSVDDIYYGYTF	TGCAGCGTTGATGACATCTATTATGGCTACACCTTC
.	TRBV10-3	TRBD2	TRBJ2-1	CAIKAPGGGPYNEQFF	TGTGCCATCAAAGCCCCCGGGGGGGGGCCCTACAATGAGCAGTTCTTC
.	TRBV27	TRBD1	TRBJ1-6	CASSPNPRDRVSPLHF	TGTGCCAGCAGTCCCAACCCCCGGGACAGGGTCTCACCCCTCCACTTT
many	TRBV19	.	TRBJ1-6	CASSSRRELNSPLHF	TGTGCCAGTAGTTCCCGCCGGGAGCTGAATTCACCCCTCCACTTT
.	TRBV11-2	TRBD1	TRBJ1-4	CASSSRQGGGEKLFF	TGTGCCAGCAGCTCTCGACAGGGAGGAGGTGAAAAACTGTTTTTT
.	TRBV5-1	.	TRBJ1-6	CASSWKEGTPLHF	TGCGCCAGCAGCTGGAAGGAGGGGACACCCCTCCACTTT